The rows below give T cell receptor beta chains drawn from one sample of a study of cytomegalovirus exposure and HLA in healthy donors. Sequencing used immunoSEQ multiplex PCR; TCRdb keeps in-frame clones, though not all of them. The sample holds roughly 130,000 clones, around 80% seen once. The source material was PBMCs. The receptors were sampled from a man in his forties or fifties in good health and CMV-seronegative. The CDR3 runs from the conserved cysteine through the conserved F or W. Each record gives: clone size, D gene, J gene, V gene, CDR3 protein, CDR3 DNA. D genes are given only for firm matches. Clone sizes are given selectively: once, few, many, or a class where the clone is expanded.

clone size: -; D gene: -; J gene: TRBJ2-4; V gene: TRBV2; CDR3 protein: CATAQYVQNIQYF; CDR3 DNA: TGTGCCACCGCTCAGTACGTACAAAACATTCAGTACTTC
clone size: -; D gene: TRBD1; J gene: TRBJ1-5; V gene: TRBV5-1; CDR3 protein: CASSPGQGGQPQHF; CDR3 DNA: TGCGCCAGCAGCCCGGGACAGGGAGGCCAGCCCCAGCATTTT
clone size: -; D gene: -; J gene: TRBJ1-4; V gene: TRBV10-3; CDR3 protein: CAISQTAPNEKLFF; CDR3 DNA: TGTGCCATCAGTCAGACAGCCCCTAATGAAAAACTGTTTTTT
clone size: -; D gene: -; J gene: TRBJ2-7; V gene: TRBV11-2; CDR3 protein: CASSWEDGGLYEQYF; CDR3 DNA: TGTGCCAGCAGTTGGGAGGACGGAGGTCTCTACGAGCAGTACTTC
clone size: -; D gene: -; J gene: TRBJ2-6; V gene: TRBV4-1; CDR3 protein: CASSQNAPRVRRDGANVLTF; CDR3 DNA: TGCGCCAGCAGCCAGAATGCCCCCAGGGTTCGCAGAGATGGGGCCAACGTCCTGACTTTC
clone size: few; D gene: -; J gene: TRBJ1-1; V gene: TRBV9; CDR3 protein: CASSAGRNTEAFF; CDR3 DNA: TGTGCCAGCAGCGCTGGCAGGAACACTGAAGCTTTCTTT
clone size: -; D gene: TRBD2; J gene: TRBJ2-1; V gene: TRBV5-6; CDR3 protein: CASIRLAGGGNEQFF; CDR3 DNA: TGTGCCAGCATCAGACTAGCGGGGGGTGGTAATGAGCAGTTCTTC
clone size: -; D gene: TRBD1; J gene: TRBJ1-1; V gene: TRBV6-1; CDR3 protein: CASSASGTGRTEAFF; CDR3 DNA: TGTGCCAGCAGTGCCTCCGGGACAGGGAGGACTGAAGCTTTCTTT
clone size: -; D gene: -; J gene: TRBJ1-3; V gene: TRBV19; CDR3 protein: CASSMAVFSGNTIYF; CDR3 DNA: TGTGCCAGTAGTATGGCCGTGTTCTCTGGAAACACCATATATTTT
clone size: -; D gene: -; J gene: TRBJ1-2; V gene: TRBV7-6; CDR3 protein: CASSSLQGYGYTF; CDR3 DNA: TGTGCCAGCAGCTCGCTACAGGGATATGGCTACACCTTC
clone size: -; D gene: -; J gene: TRBJ1-1; V gene: TRBV6-5; CDR3 protein: CASSKGGEDTEAFF; CDR3 DNA: TGTGCCAGCAGCAAAGGCGGGGAGGACACTGAAGCTTTCTTT
clone size: -; D gene: TRBD1; J gene: TRBJ1-2; V gene: TRBV2; CDR3 protein: CASSDDRDTYGYTF; CDR3 DNA: TGTGCCAGCAGTGACGACAGGGACACCTATGGCTACACCTTC
clone size: -; D gene: TRBD2; J gene: TRBJ2-6; V gene: TRBV10-3; CDR3 protein: CAISAGRGAGANVLTF; CDR3 DNA: TGTGCCATCAGTGCAGGGAGGGGCGCTGGGGCCAACGTCCTGACTTTC
clone size: -; D gene: -; J gene: TRBJ1-1; V gene: TRBV6-1; CDR3 protein: CASSDLRVNTEAFF; CDR3 DNA: TGTGCCAGCAGTGACTTGCGAGTGAACACTGAAGCTTTCTTT
clone size: -; D gene: -; J gene: TRBJ1-3; V gene: TRBV25-1; CDR3 protein: CASSRAGRTGNTIYF; CDR3 DNA: TGTGCCAGCAGTAGAGCAGGGAGGACTGGAAACACCATATATTTT
clone size: -; D gene: TRBD2; J gene: TRBJ2-7; V gene: TRBV30; CDR3 protein: CAGMNRAGVVYEQYF; CDR3 DNA: TGTGCCGGGATGAACCGGGCGGGGGTAGTTTACGAGCAGTACTTC
clone size: -; D gene: -; J gene: TRBJ1-5; V gene: TRBV6-1; CDR3 protein: CASRELGRGPVSYQPQHF; CDR3 DNA: TGTGCCAGCAGAGAATTGGGTAGGGGCCCTGTCTCTTATCAGCCCCAGCATTTT
clone size: -; D gene: -; J gene: TRBJ2-3; V gene: TRBV9; CDR3 protein: CASRKGGGNTDTQYF; CDR3 DNA: TGTGCCAGCAGGAAGGGAGGGGGGAACACAGATACGCAGTATTTT
clone size: -; D gene: TRBD1; J gene: TRBJ2-7; V gene: TRBV19; CDR3 protein: CASSTQGFGYEQYF; CDR3 DNA: TGTGCCAGTAGTACACAGGGGTTTGGCTACGAGCAGTACTTC
clone size: -; D gene: -; J gene: TRBJ2-5; V gene: TRBV27; CDR3 protein: CASSSPLRDRETQYF; CDR3 DNA: TGTGCCAGCAGTAGCCCTTTGAGGGATCGGGAGACCCAGTACTTC
clone size: -; D gene: -; J gene: TRBJ2-5; V gene: TRBV7-2; CDR3 protein: CASSLSLGETQYF; CDR3 DNA: TGTGCCAGCAGCTTATCGCTCGGGGAGACCCAGTACTTC
clone size: -; D gene: -; J gene: TRBJ2-5; V gene: TRBV4-2; CDR3 protein: CASSLLSPRSGTYQETQYF; CDR3 DNA: TGTGCCAGCAGCCTACTCTCCCCCAGGAGCGGCACGTACCAAGAGACCCAGTACTTC
clone size: -; D gene: -; J gene: TRBJ2-5; V gene: TRBV6-1; CDR3 protein: CASLFGKVQETQYF; CDR3 DNA: TGTGCCAGCCTCTTCGGGAAGGTTCAAGAGACCCAGTACTTC
clone size: once; D gene: TRBD2; J gene: TRBJ2-1; V gene: TRBV7-2; CDR3 protein: CASSRQRGEGWEQFF; CDR3 DNA: TGTGCCAGCAGCCGCCAGCGGGGGGAGGGTTGGGAGCAGTTCTTC
clone size: -; D gene: TRBD1; J gene: TRBJ2-7; V gene: TRBV9; CDR3 protein: CASSGTGADEQYF; CDR3 DNA: TGTGCCAGCAGCGGGACAGGGGCCGACGAGCAGTACTTC
clone size: -; D gene: -; J gene: TRBJ1-1; V gene: TRBV6-5; CDR3 protein: CASSYSGPPTEAFF; CDR3 DNA: TGTGCCAGCAGTTACAGTGGGCCCCCCACTGAAGCTTTCTTT
clone size: -; D gene: -; J gene: TRBJ2-1; V gene: TRBV9; CDR3 protein: CASSVAVPGDEQFF; CDR3 DNA: TGTGCCAGCAGCGTAGCTGTCCCCGGGGATGAGCAGTTCTTC
clone size: -; D gene: TRBD1; J gene: TRBJ2-7; V gene: TRBV6-1; CDR3 protein: CASSGDRGNEQYF; CDR3 DNA: TGTGCCAGCAGTGGGGACAGGGGGAACGAGCAGTACTTC
clone size: -; D gene: -; J gene: TRBJ2-2; V gene: TRBV18; CDR3 protein: CASSPGFSGVTGELFF; CDR3 DNA: TGTGCCAGCTCACCAGGTTTCTCGGGGGTCACCGGGGAGCTGTTTTTT
clone size: -; D gene: -; J gene: TRBJ2-2; V gene: TRBV7-9; CDR3 protein: CAEGQSNTGELFF; CDR3 DNA: TGTGCCGAGGGACAAAGCAACACCGGGGAGCTGTTTTTT
clone size: -; D gene: -; J gene: TRBJ1-2; V gene: TRBV7-8; CDR3 protein: CASSLGGGYGYTF; CDR3 DNA: TGTGCCAGCAGCCTGGGAGGGGGTTATGGCTACACCTTC
clone size: -; D gene: -; J gene: TRBJ1-6; V gene: TRBV2; CDR3 protein: CASSDRQPTWNSPLHF; CDR3 DNA: TGTGCCAGCAGTGATAGACAGCCGACCTGGAATTCCCCCCTCCACTTT
clone size: -; D gene: -; J gene: TRBJ1-1; V gene: TRBV7-6; CDR3 protein: CASSSSTRGTEAFF; CDR3 DNA: TGTGCCAGCAGCTCGTCGACACGAGGGACTGAAGCTTTCTTT
clone size: -; D gene: -; J gene: TRBJ2-5; V gene: TRBV6-6; CDR3 protein: CASSYNTETQYF; CDR3 DNA: TGTGCCAGCAGTTATAACACCGAGACCCAGTACTTC
clone size: once; D gene: TRBD2; J gene: TRBJ2-7; V gene: TRBV2; CDR3 protein: CASIRTSGLGEQYF; CDR3 DNA: TGTGCCAGCATCAGGACTAGCGGCCTAGGCGAGCAGTACTTC
clone size: -; D gene: -; J gene: TRBJ2-6; V gene: TRBV5-1; CDR3 protein: CASSIGGAGGANVLTF; CDR3 DNA: TGCGCCAGCAGCATAGGGGGCGCGGGGGGGGCCAACGTCCTGACTTTC
clone size: -; D gene: TRBD2; J gene: TRBJ2-5; V gene: TRBV6-1; CDR3 protein: CASSEAPGTRGTQYF; CDR3 DNA: TGTGCCAGCAGTGAAGCGCCGGGGACTAGAGGGACCCAGTACTTC
clone size: -; D gene: TRBD1; J gene: TRBJ1-5; V gene: TRBV2; CDR3 protein: CASGTGNQPQHF; CDR3 DNA: TGTGCCAGCGGGACAGGCAATCAGCCCCAGCATTTT
clone size: -; D gene: -; J gene: TRBJ1-2; V gene: TRBV2; CDR3 protein: CASSEQGPYGYTF; CDR3 DNA: TGTGCCAGCAGTGAGCAGGGTCCCTATGGCTACACCTTC
clone size: -; D gene: TRBD2; J gene: TRBJ2-3; V gene: TRBV9; CDR3 protein: CASSVGTSGSPSTDTQYF; CDR3 DNA: TGTGCCAGCAGCGTAGGGACTAGCGGGTCACCTAGCACAGATACGCAGTATTTT
clone size: -; D gene: TRBD2; J gene: TRBJ2-3; V gene: TRBV7-2; CDR3 protein: CASSSDWEGQYF; CDR3 DNA: TGTGCCAGCAGCTCCGACTGGGAGGGGCAGTATTTT
clone size: -; D gene: TRBD1; J gene: TRBJ1-4; V gene: TRBV9; CDR3 protein: CASSGGQGNEKLFF; CDR3 DNA: TGTGCCAGCAGCGGGGGACAGGGGAATGAAAAACTGTTTTTT
clone size: -; D gene: TRBD1; J gene: TRBJ1-2; V gene: TRBV29-1; CDR3 protein: CSVEGAGQGVQYGYTF; CDR3 DNA: TGCAGCGTTGAAGGCGCCGGCCAGGGGGTACAATATGGCTACACCTTC
clone size: -; D gene: TRBD1; J gene: TRBJ1-2; V gene: TRBV10-1; CDR3 protein: CASRGQVWAYGYTF; CDR3 DNA: TGCGCCAGCAGGGGACAGGTTTGGGCCTATGGCTACACCTTC
clone size: few; D gene: TRBD1; J gene: TRBJ1-5; V gene: TRBV11-2; CDR3 protein: CASSTGGDQPQHF; CDR3 DNA: TGTGCCAGCAGCACAGGGGGTGATCAGCCCCAGCATTTT